The 15 T cell receptor beta chains in this list originate from one sample, sequenced in a study of blood T cell repertoires in COVID-19. The assay was immunoSEQ multiplex PCR, and TCRdb's table has in-frame clones only and misses some. Counted here are tens of thousands of clones, around 85% occurring once; the ten biggest clones make up 2.6%. Sequencing was carried out using peripheral blood. The receptors come from a woman aged 55 to 70 with acute or convalescent COVID-19.

V and J are TRBV12-5 and TRBJ2-5, with 7 bases lining up with TRBD1. V shed 7 bases, J shed 5 bases, and the junction held 13 bases outside the gene matches. Germline V gene sequence: CDR1 LGHNT, CDR2 FRNRAP. The CDR3 has 15 amino acids. CDR3 coding DNA: TGTGCTAGTGCCCGGGCGTTAGGGGGCTCGGAGACCCAGTACTTC. Its protein product is CASARALGGSETQYF.

This rearrangement joins TRBV11-2 to TRBJ1-1; D is perhaps TRBD1 (6 bases). Germline CDR1 SGHAT, CDR2 FQNNGV. This CDR3 has 14 residues. Trimming cost V 5 bases and J 10 bases, with 20 bases left between them. This chain's CDR3 is CASSHNPRGLGAFF. The CDR3 nucleotides read TGTGCCAGCAGCCACAACCCCAGGGGTCTGGGAGCTTTCTTT.

This clone appeared a single time. The chain links TRBV10-1 to TRBJ2-1; D is perhaps TRBD1 (5 bases). CDR3 length: 15 residues. The germline V gene encodes CDR1 WNHNN and CDR2 SYGVQD (reference sequence). Trimming pared 7 bases from V and 1 base from J, leaving 14 bases between. The CDR3 DNA reads TGCGCCAGCACGCTCCAGACAGTTTCCTACAATGAGCAGTTCTTC. It codes for CASTLQTVSYNEQFF.

Concerning this clone itself: A much more abundant neighbour one base away suggests this may be a read error. The same CDR3 also results from other DNA sequences found in this sample. V gene TRBV18 combines with J gene TRBJ1-2; TRBD1 might be the D (6 bases). Germline CDR1 is KGHSH and CDR2 is LQKENI. The CDR3 spans 15 residues. The CDR3 protein is CASSPLDRANYGYTF. In DNA form, the CDR3 reads TGTGCCAGCTCACCTCTGGACAGAGCTAATTATGGCTACACCTTC.

This clone was detected only once. The rearrangement uses TRBV7-3 and TRBJ2-2; a possible D gene is TRBD2 (6 bases). This CDR3 region has 15 residues. In germline, CDR1 is SGHTA, CDR2 FQGTGA. The germline V and J ends were trimmed by 5 bases and 6 bases, with 16 bases remaining between them. Here the CDR3 reads CASSRGGSEAGELFF. The CDR3 DNA sequence: TGTGCCAGCAGCCGAGGAGGGAGCGAGGCCGGGGAGCTGTTTTTT.

The chain employs TRBV6-1 and TRBJ2-7; maybe TRBD2 (6 bases). CDR1 is MNHNS, CDR2 SASEGT, per germline. Deletions cut 3 bases from V and 2 bases from J, with 20 bases between. The CDR3 consists of 17 residues. The CDR3: CASSEAISGVLTYEQYF. CDR3 sequence (DNA): TGTGCCAGCAGTGAGGCTATTTCGGGAGTGCTAACCTACGAGCAGTACTTC.

The chain is built from TRBV3-1 (or the pseudogene TRBV3-2) and TRBJ2-7; 7 nucleotides line up with TRBD2. The germline CDR1 and CDR2 sequences are LGHDT and YNNKEL (reference sequence). The CDR3 loop spans 17 amino acids. Trimming at V came to 6 bases and at J to 0 bases, leaving 14 bases not matched to a gene. The CDR3 here is CASSSLITSAASYEQYF. CDR3 nucleotides: TGTGCCAGCAGTTCTCTAATCACTAGCGCAGCCTCCTACGAGCAGTACTTC.

The chain has TRBV6-1 and TRBJ1-1, with TRBD1 as a possible D gene (6 bases). From germline, CDR1 is MNHNS and CDR2 SASEGT. Trimming took off 0 bases at V and 11 bases at J, with 10 bases between the two ends. The CDR3 totals 12 residues. This CDR3 reads CASSEATGKAFF. CDR3 in DNA: TGTGCCAGCAGTGAAGCGACAGGAAAGGCTTTCTTT.

The V call is TRBV3-1 (or the pseudogene TRBV3-2), the J call TRBJ2-3; a weak D match, TRBD2 (5 bases). This CDR3 is built from 13 residues. V dropped 2 bases and J dropped 2 bases, with 5 bases sitting between them. Germline V gives CDR1 LGHDT, CDR2 YNNKEL (reference sequence). DNA for the CDR3: TGTGCCAGCAGCCAACTAGCCACAGATACGCAGTATTTT. Translation: CASSQLATDTQYF.

The chain combines TRBV9 with TRBJ1-4; TRBD1 might be the D (6 bases). Germline loops: CDR1 SGDLS, CDR2 YYNGEE. The CDR3 sequence is 14 residues long. V dropped 3 bases and J dropped 4 bases, with 10 bases sitting between them. The CDR3 DNA follows: TGTGCCAGCAGCGCTGGACAGCTTAATGAAAAACTGTTTTTT. This codes for CASSAGQLNEKLFF. Supplemented by reference TRBV9 and TRBJ1-4, the full variable domain reads DSGVTQTPKHLITATGQRVTLRCSPRSGDLSVYWYQQSLDQGLQFLIQYYNGEERAKGNILERFSAQQFPDLHSELNLSSLELGDSALYFCASSAGQLNEKLFFGSGTQLSVL.

This clone was picked up a small number of times. V gene TRBV19 combines with J gene TRBJ1-5; 8 nucleotides match TRBD1. The CDR3 has 19 amino acids. In germline, CDR1 is LNHDA, CDR2 SQIVND (reference sequence). V was pared by 4 bases and J by 0 bases, with 14 bases of the junction left unmatched. The CDR3 DNA follows: TGTGCCAGTAGTACCTACCCTGGACAGGGAGGCTATAGCAATCAGCCCCAGCATTTT. Translation gives CASSTYPGQGGYSNQPQHF. Full variable domain (outside the CDR3, taken from reference TRBV19 and TRBJ1-5): DGGITQSPKYLFRKEGQNVTLSCEQNLNHDAMYWYRQDPGQGLRLIYYSQIVNDFQKGDIAEGYSVSREKKESFPLTVTSAQKNPTAFYLCASSTYPGQGGYSNQPQHFGDGTRLSIL.

The genes are TRBV19 and TRBJ2-1; perhaps TRBD1 as D (5 bases). Germline V gives CDR1 LNHDA, CDR2 SQIVND (reference sequence). CDR3 length equals 14 residues. Trimming took 3 bases from V and 0 from J, leaving 6 bases between them. CDR3 loop: CASSMQGSYNEQFF. The CDR3 DNA sequence: TGTGCCAGTAGTATGCAGGGCTCCTACAATGAGCAGTTCTTC.

V is TRBV19 and J is TRBJ1-2; 9 bases map to TRBD1. Trimming removed 5 bases from V and 6 bases from J; junction bases left unmatched: 7. The germline V gene encodes CDR1 LNHDA and CDR2 SQIVND (reference sequence). The CDR3 extends over 14 amino acids. The CDR3, as DNA: TGTGCCAGTAGTCCCTACAGGGGGCACGATGGCTACACCTTC. Translating gives CASSPYRGHDGYTF.

This clone was counted once. The chain employs TRBV19 and TRBJ1-5, with a tentative D call TRBD1 (6 bases). The CDR3 sequence is 18 residues long. Germline-derived CDR1 and CDR2 are LNHDA and SQIVND (reference sequence). Deletions cut 0 bases from V and 0 bases from J, with 15 bases between. CDR3 sequence (DNA): TGTGCCAGTAGTATAGACTCCACGACAGGATCTAGCAATCAGCCCCAGCATTTT. This codes for CASSIDSTTGSSNQPQHF.

This clone was detected once. CDR3 sequence reads: CASSRTNTGELFF. The DNA of the CDR3 is TGTGCCAGCAGTAGAACGAACACCGGGGAGCTGTTTTTT. The V call is TRBV7-6, the J call TRBJ2-2, with D unresolved. The CDR3 is 13 amino acids. Germline CDR1 reads SGHVS; CDR2 reads FNYEAQ. Trimming took off 6 bases at V and 0 bases at J, with 5 bases between the two ends.